This is a list of T cell receptor beta chains from one sample in a study of control samples from healthy donors and cancer patients. Assay: immunoSEQ multiplex PCR; the TCRdb copy retains only in-frame clones and omits some. The sample yields some 130,000 clones, 80% to 95% seen once. Specimen: blood. All receptors come from a man aged 18 to 30 in good health. Both conserved end residues are part of each CDR3. The order of the fields is D gene, V gene, J gene, clone size, CDR3 protein, CDR3 DNA. The D gene is left open where the match is weak. Only some rows state a clone size, as once, few, many or a class for expanded clones.

D: NA
V: TRBV27
J: TRBJ2-1
size: NA
CDR3: CASSTLGRDYNEQFF
DNA: TGTGCCAGCAGTACTCTAGGACGGGACTACAATGAGCAGTTCTTC

D: NA
V: TRBV7-3
J: TRBJ1-5
size: NA
CDR3: CASSLTHNQPQHF
DNA: TGTGCCAGCAGCTTAACCCACAATCAGCCCCAGCATTTT

D: NA
V: TRBV2
J: TRBJ2-5
size: NA
CDR3: CASSEDREETQYF
DNA: TGTGCCAGCAGTGAAGACAGGGAAGAGACCCAGTACTTC

D: NA
V: TRBV2
J: TRBJ1-1
size: NA
CDR3: CASSGVRAFSMNTEAFF
DNA: TGTGCCAGCAGTGGGGTCAGGGCTTTTTCTATGAACACTGAAGCTTTCTTT

D: NA
V: TRBV18
J: TRBJ2-3
size: NA
CDR3: CASSPGPGPDTQYF
DNA: TGTGCCAGCTCGCCCGGACCCGGCCCAGATACGCAGTATTTT

D: NA
V: TRBV6-5
J: TRBJ1-4
size: NA
CDR3: CASSYNRSPTNEKLFF
DNA: TGTGCCAGCAGTTATAACAGAAGCCCAACTAATGAAAAACTGTTTTTT

D: NA
V: TRBV7-9
J: TRBJ1-1
size: NA
CDR3: CASSPFPRGRSRSVTEAFF
DNA: TGTGCCAGCAGCCCTTTTCCACGGGGGCGAAGTCGGAGTGTCACTGAAGCTTTCTTT

D: TRBD2
V: TRBV3-1/TRBV3-2
J: TRBJ2-4
size: NA
CDR3: CASSQVGGLQNIQYF
DNA: TGTGCCAGCAGCCAAGTTGGGGGACTACAAAACATTCAGTACTTC

D: TRBD1
V: TRBV29-1
J: TRBJ1-1
size: NA
CDR3: CSAETTGGLVTEAFF
DNA: TGCAGCGCTGAGACGACAGGGGGCTTAGTAACTGAAGCTTTCTTT

D: NA
V: TRBV18
J: TRBJ2-5
size: NA
CDR3: CASSKGQRETQYF
DNA: TGTGCCAGCTCGAAAGGACAGAGAGAGACCCAGTACTTC

D: NA
V: TRBV9
J: TRBJ2-4
size: NA
CDR3: CASSPLAAIAKNIQYF
DNA: TGTGCCAGCAGCCCCCTCGCAGCCATAGCCAAAAACATTCAGTACTTC

D: TRBD1
V: TRBV12-5
J: TRBJ1-1
size: NA
CDR3: CASGSRDRGYIRRNTEAFF
DNA: TGTGCTAGTGGTAGCCGGGACAGGGGATATATTCGGCGGAACACTGAAGCTTTCTTT

D: NA
V: TRBV5-1
J: TRBJ1-1
size: NA
CDR3: CASSFEANTEAFF
DNA: TGCGCCAGCAGCTTCGAGGCTAACACTGAAGCTTTCTTT

D: NA
V: TRBV21-1
J: TRBJ1-1
size: NA
CDR3: CASSRAGHNNNTYEAFF
DNA: TGTGCCAGCAGCAGGGCGGGACACAACAATAATACATATGAAGCTTTCTTT

D: NA
V: TRBV5-1
J: TRBJ2-1
size: NA
CDR3: CASSLANGRDSYNEQFF
DNA: TGCGCCAGCAGCTTGGCCAACGGCAGGGATTCCTACAATGAGCAGTTCTTC

D: TRBD2
V: TRBV5-1
J: TRBJ2-2
size: NA
CDR3: CASSLDPAGVGNGGELFF
DNA: TGCGCCAGCAGCTTGGACCCAGCGGGGGTGGGGAATGGCGGGGAGCTGTTTTTT

D: NA
V: TRBV11-2
J: TRBJ1-3
size: NA
CDR3: CASSLGVSGNTIYF
DNA: TGTGCCAGCAGCTTAGGGGTGTCGGGAAACACCATATATTTT

D: TRBD1
V: TRBV12-3/TRBV12-4
J: TRBJ2-3
size: NA
CDR3: CASRDRGPDTQYF
DNA: TGTGCCAGCAGAGACAGGGGACCAGATACGCAGTATTTT

D: TRBD1
V: TRBV30
J: TRBJ2-7
size: NA
CDR3: CAWSRDRGPLMREQYF
DNA: TGTGCCTGGAGTCGGGACAGGGGCCCATTGATGAGGGAGCAGTACTTC

D: TRBD1
V: TRBV5-1
J: TRBJ1-1
size: NA
CDR3: CASSWGTAADTEAFF
DNA: TGCGCCAGCAGCTGGGGGACAGCCGCCGACACTGAAGCTTTCTTT

D: NA
V: TRBV29-1
J: TRBJ1-3
size: NA
CDR3: CSGFSGNTIYF
DNA: TGCAGCGGTTTCTCTGGAAACACCATATATTTT

D: NA
V: TRBV10-1
J: TRBJ2-3
size: NA
CDR3: CASNWDDTDTQYF
DNA: TGCGCCAGCAATTGGGACGACACAGATACGCAGTATTTT

D: TRBD1
V: TRBV30
J: TRBJ2-3
size: NA
CDR3: CAWDRVGSDTQYF
DNA: TGTGCCTGGGACAGGGTAGGGTCAGATACGCAGTATTTT

D: NA
V: TRBV7-9
J: TRBJ2-1
size: once
CDR3: CASSPGVHEQFF
DNA: TGTGCCAGCAGCCCAGGAGTTCATGAGCAGTTCTTC